This is a list of T cell receptor beta chains from one sample in a study of beta chain features in type 1 diabetes. TCRdb keeps only in-frame clones here, not all; method: immunoSEQ multiplex PCR. The data hold about 28,000 clones, with roughly two thirds observed a single time. The sample comprised Tregs from blood. Every receptor here comes from a woman under 40 with type 1 diabetes. Each CDR3 is given without its conserved first and last residue.

TRBV6-5 ASGDRQGLNVLT
TRBV10-3 ATTGGRAARRSTDTQY
TRBV11-2 ASSPDRLYGYT
TRBV30 AWSVKGVRYGYT
TRBV10-3 AISAGGSGYEQY
TRBV6-1 AGSGTSYGEQF
TRBV6-5 ASSIRGYVADTQY
TRBV23-1 ASPFSFYGYT
TRBV5-4 ASSWGASGRSGGELF
TRBV29-1 SARDSGSTDTQY
TRBV5-1 ASSLGQGGDTQY
TRBV30 AWAGQNSPLH
TRBV18 ASSPTWTGGSSGANVLT
TRBV2 ASKITDLNTGELF
TRBV10-3 AISRDSYTDTQY
TRBV27 ASSLNRGTYEQY
TRBV13 ASSRFTSGSLNIQY
TRBV5-4 ASSTGLAGGTGAAQY
TRBV11-3 ASTTTSGTYNEQF
TRBV7-6 ASSFQNPPYNEQF
TRBV29-1 SALPTGGRGYT
TRBV18 ASSPLVLSNQPQH
TRBV11-2 ASSPALAAWDSYNEQF
TRBV5-4 ASSSPKGARYGYT
TRBV11-2 ASSLDLRAGLEQF